These 30 T cell receptor beta chains were all obtained from the same sample, sequenced in a study of patients and donors after allogeneic stem cell transplantation. TCRdb passed the RT-PCR reads through MiXCR, listing each CDR3 protein once. The repertoire holds roughly 960,000 distinct CDR3 sequences, 18% seen once, with roughly 6.4% in the top ten. The sample consisted of blood, either unsorted or a sorted T cell fraction (not recorded which). The receptors were sampled from a human donor who was either an allogeneic HSCT recipient or a stem cell or donor lymphocyte infusion donor (not recorded which). It is not recorded whose cells these are; they may come from a transplant donor.

This chain connects TRBV6-1 to TRBJ2-1; no reliable D call. Germline assignment: CDR1 MNHNS and CDR2 SASEGT. V shed 3 bases and J shed 9 bases, with 9 bases lying between them. The length of the CDR3 is 12 residues. The DNA for the CDR3 is TGTGCCAGCAGTGACTGGACCGCTGAGCAGTTCTTC. Protein sequence: CASSDWTAEQFF.

This clonotype was recorded a few times. V is TRBV5-1 and J is TRBJ1-4; D gene ambiguous. The V end lost 4 bases, the J end lost 10 bases, and 17 bases lay between the germline ends. CDR1 is SGHRS and CDR2 is YFSETQ in the germline V gene. The CDR3 length is 14 residues. The chain's CDR3 is CASSQTTLAGKLFF. In DNA, the CDR3 is TGCGCCAGCAGCCAGACAACCCTCGCGGGAAAACTGTTTTTT.

The V gene is TRBV7-9, the J gene TRBJ1-1; no clear D gene. CDR3 size: 16 residues. V lost 1 base, J lost 2 bases, and 14 bases lay in between. CDR1 is SEHNR and CDR2 is FQNEAQ in the germline V gene (reference sequence). The CDR3, as DNA: TGTGCCAGCAGCTTAGGTGGGCACCCCGCAAACACTGAAGCTTTCTTT. Translating it yields CASSLGGHPANTEAFF.

This clonotype was observed a handful of times. The genes are TRBV11-1 and TRBJ2-1; 14 bases match TRBD2. V was pared by 3 bases and J by 5 bases, with 15 bases of the junction left unmatched. CDR3 length: 20 residues. The germline V gene has CDR1 SGHAT and CDR2 FQDESV (reference sequence). CDR3 DNA sequence: TGTGCCAGCAGCTTCACCTTGAGGGGACTAGCGGGGGCCCCACACAATGAGCAGTTCTTC. Translated: CASSFTLRGLAGAPHNEQFF.

This clonotype was seen more than once but under ten times. CDR3 nucleotides: TGTGCCAGCAAAGGGGGCGGGGGCGGATTCGGTGGCTACACCTTC. As protein: CASKGGGGGFGGYTF. The chain joins TRBV6-1 to TRBJ1-2; 7 bases map to TRBD1. The CDR3 contains 15 residues. V lost 7 bases to trimming and J lost 7 bases; unmatched junction nucleotides: 15. Germline CDR1 is MNHNS and CDR2 is SASEGT.

The chain couples TRBV11-2 to TRBJ1-2, with TRBD1 matching 9 bases. The CDR3 is made up of 14 amino acids. Trimming removed 7 bases from V and 5 bases from J; junction bases left unmatched: 8. The V gene's germline CDR1 is SGHAT and CDR2 FQNNGV. Written as DNA, the CDR3 is TGTGCCAGCACCTTTAGGGACAGGGAATATGGCTACACCTTC. Translating it yields CASTFRDREYGYTF.

The rearrangement uses TRBV4-3 and TRBJ2-3; 12 bases line up with TRBD2. Germline loops: CDR1 LGHNA, CDR2 YSLEER. V was clipped by 2 bases and J by 11 bases; unmatched bases: 5. The CDR3 runs to 14 residues. The CDR3 sequence: CASSQTELAGGQYF. The CDR3 nucleotides read TGCGCCAGCAGCCAAACCGAACTAGCGGGGGGGCAGTATTTT.

This chain links TRBV29-1 with TRBJ2-7, with D hard to call. The CDR3 runs to 14 residues. Deletions cut 4 bases from V and 0 bases from J, with 13 bases between. From germline, CDR1 is SQVTM and CDR2 ANQGSEA. As DNA, the CDR3 is TGCAGCGTTGGTGAATCGGGTTACTCCTACGAGCAGTACTTC. This gives the protein CSVGESGYSYEQYF.

The gene calls are TRBV27 and TRBJ2-5, with D possibly TRBD2 on 5 matching bases. Trimming left V 1 base short and J 2 bases short, with 5 bases between. Germline lookup yields CDR1 MNHEY and CDR2 SMNVEV (reference sequence). The CDR3 length is 13 residues. The CDR3 loop reads CASSLWEQETQYF. CDR3 sequence (DNA): TGTGCCAGCAGTTTATGGGAGCAAGAGACCCAGTACTTC.

V usage is TRBV7-2 and J usage is TRBJ2-1; no reliable D call. The V and J ends lost 5 bases and 3 bases respectively, with 14 bases between them. Germline V CDR1 and CDR2: SGHTA, FQGNSA. This CDR3 has 15 residues. The CDR3 sequence: CASSAIRTDYNEQFF. The CDR3 DNA follows: TGTGCCAGCAGCGCGATTCGAACCGACTACAATGAGCAGTTCTTC.

The chain couples TRBV30 to TRBJ1-2; no firm D call. The germline CDR1 and CDR2 sequences are GTSNPN and SVGIG (reference sequence). The CDR3 totals 12 residues. V lost 0 bases and J lost 4, with 6 bases in between. CDR3 sequence reads: CAWSVVPYGYTF. In nucleotides, the CDR3 is TGTGCCTGGAGTGTAGTGCCCTATGGCTACACCTTC.

This rearrangement joins TRBV6-1 to TRBJ1-5, with 7 nucleotides matching TRBD1. The CDR3 is 14 amino acids. J lost 7 bases, V lost 5 bases, and 8 bases had no gene match. Germline assignment: CDR1 MNHNS and CDR2 SASEGT. The CDR3 DNA reads TGTGCCAGCAGTCAGTTCGGACAGGAGCAGCCCCAGCATTTT. Its protein product is CASSQFGQEQPQHF.

This clonotype was seen a single time. The chain employs TRBV24-1 and TRBJ2-5; 14 bases fit TRBD2. V shed 5 bases and J 1 base; nucleotides not matched to a gene: 2. CDR1 is KGHDR and CDR2 is SFDVKD in the germline V gene. The CDR3 covers 16 residues. CDR3 amino acids: CATSGGTSGGQETQYF. The CDR3 DNA reads as TGTGCCACCAGTGGGGGGACTAGCGGGGGCCAAGAGACCCAGTACTTC.

This clonotype was detected only once. The J gene is TRBJ2-7, the V gene TRBV6-2 or TRBV6-3, with TRBD1 identical over 11 bases. Germline lookup yields CDR1 MNHEY and CDR2 SVGEGT. The ends lost 7 bases at V and 2 bases at J; junction bases unmatched: 10. This CDR3 contains 16 residues. CDR3 residues: CASTTLPGQGAYEQYF. In nucleotides, the CDR3 is TGTGCCAGCACAACGCTGCCGGGACAGGGGGCCTACGAGCAGTACTTC.

This clonotype occurred a few times. The V gene is TRBV10-3, the J gene TRBJ2-7; D remains ambiguous. V lost 8 bases and J 3 bases, leaving 5 bases between the germline ends. Per germline, CDR1 ENHRY and CDR2 SYGVKD. CDR3 length: 10 residues. The CDR3 is CAIGGYEQYF. The CDR3 region has the DNA TGTGCCATCGGCGGCTACGAGCAGTACTTC.

The V gene is TRBV7-2, the J gene TRBJ1-2; 9 nucleotides align to TRBD1. With V trimmed by 3 bases and J by 3 bases, 11 bases remained unmatched. Germline-derived CDR1 and CDR2 are SGHTA and FQGNSA. The CDR3 length is 17 residues. The CDR3, as DNA: TGTGCCAGCAGCTTGCCGGACAGGGGAAGGGTTGACTATGGCTACACCTTC. Translated: CASSLPDRGRVDYGYTF.

This clonotype was recorded many times. CDR3 in DNA: TGTGCCAGCAGCGTTGGACAGCTGAACAACGAAGCTTTCTTT. Protein: CASSVGQLNNEAFF. V usage is TRBV11-1 and J usage is TRBJ1-1; maybe TRBD1 (6 bases). The germline V gene encodes CDR1 SGHAT and CDR2 FQDESV (reference sequence). Between the trimmed V and J ends, which lost 5 bases and 8 bases, there was a span of 18 bases. The CDR3 runs 14 residues.

This chain connects TRBV6-2 or TRBV6-3 to TRBJ2-3; possibly TRBD1 or TRBD2 for D (5 bases each). CDR3 length: 12 amino acids. Germline V gene lookup returns CDR1 MNHEY and CDR2 SVGEGT. V was shortened by 7 bases and J by 6 bases, with 11 bases between the two germline ends. The chain's CDR3 is CASTRGPDTQYF. The CDR3 coding sequence is TGTGCCAGCACGAGGGGACCCGATACGCAGTATTTT.

The rearrangement links TRBV4-1 to TRBJ1-6, with 10 bases identical to TRBD1. V shed 3 bases, J shed 9 bases, and the junction held 11 bases outside the gene matches. This CDR3 is 17 amino acids long. CDR1 and CDR2 from the germline V gene are MGHRA and YSYEKL. The CDR3 DNA reads TGCGCCAGCAGCCATCATAAAGCGGGACAGGGGATTTCACCCCTCCACTTT. Its protein is CASSHHKAGQGISPLHF.

The V and J genes are TRBV12-3 or TRBV12-4 and TRBJ1-2, with 11 bases aligning to TRBD1. After removal of 6 bases from V and 10 bases from J, the junction contained 4 bases not matched to a gene. The CDR3 covers 12 residues. For the CDR3, the DNA is TGTGCCAGCAGCCGCGGACAGGGGGCCTACACCTTC. Residues: CASSRGQGAYTF.

This clonotype has just a few counts. The genes are TRBV30 and TRBJ2-7; the D is unclear. CDR3 length equals 13 residues. Germline V gives CDR1 GTSNPN, CDR2 SVGIG (reference sequence). Trimming pared 6 bases from V and 6 bases from J, leaving 18 bases between. CDR3 region: CACPNLLNGEQYF. The CDR3 region has the DNA TGTGCCTGCCCCAACCTTTTAAATGGCGAGCAGTACTTC.

This clonotype turned up a few times. The V call is TRBV6-5, the J call TRBJ2-5; D tentatively fits TRBD1 or TRBD2 (5 bases each). Trimming pared 2 bases from V and 2 bases from J, leaving 15 bases between. Germline V gene data show CDR1 as MNHEY and CDR2 as SVGAGI. The CDR3 is made up of 16 amino acids. CDR3 residues: CASSYVGTTRQETQYF. As DNA, the CDR3 is TGTGCCAGCAGTTACGTAGGGACGACCCGACAAGAGACCCAGTACTTC.

The chain is built from TRBV10-3 and TRBJ1-2; 9 positions match TRBD1. The CDR3 loop spans 14 amino acids. Trimming cost V 4 bases and J 5 bases; bases outside gene matches: 5. Germline V gene data show CDR1 as ENHRY and CDR2 as SYGVKD. This CDR3 reads CAISGTGEWYGYTF. Written as DNA, the CDR3 is TGTGCCATCAGTGGGACAGGGGAATGGTATGGCTACACCTTC.

This rearrangement joins TRBV20-1 to TRBJ2-3; 9 bases agree with TRBD2. The germline V gene has CDR1 DFQATT and CDR2 SNEGSKA (reference sequence). V lost 4 bases and J lost 0; bases outside the gene matches: 2. This CDR3 spans 14 amino acids. The CDR3 region has the DNA TGCAGTGCTACACTAGCGGGTAGCACAGATACGCAGTATTTT. Its protein is CSATLAGSTDTQYF.

This clonotype came up a few times. The chain joins TRBV12-3 or TRBV12-4 to TRBJ1-1; 7 nucleotides align to TRBD1. Trimming at V came to 2 bases and at J to 7 bases, leaving 7 bases not matched to a gene. The CDR3 spans 14 residues. CDR3 in DNA: TGTGCCAGCAGTTTAATGTTACAGGGGAGTGAAGCTTTCTTT. Translated, it gives CASSLMLQGSEAFF.

This clonotype was observed a few times. V gene TRBV5-1 combines with J gene TRBJ1-6; D not resolved. The V end lost 2 bases, the J end lost 9 bases, and 12 bases lay between the germline ends. CDR1 is SGHRS and CDR2 is YFSETQ in the germline V gene. The CDR3 extends over 14 amino acids. Written as DNA, the CDR3 is TGCGCCAGCAGCTTCTCTCAATGGGGTTCACCCCTCCACTTT. Its translation is CASSFSQWGSPLHF.

The rearrangement joins TRBV27 to TRBJ2-2; possibly TRBD2 for D (6 bases). From germline, CDR1 is MNHEY and CDR2 SMNVEV (reference sequence). V was cut by 3 bases and J by 4 bases, with 15 bases left in between. This CDR3 is 16 amino acids long. The CDR3 here is CASSFGRVGGTGELFF. Written as DNA, the CDR3 is TGTGCCAGCAGTTTTGGCCGGGTGGGAGGCACCGGGGAGCTGTTTTTT.

The sample holds a few counts of this clonotype. The V call is TRBV7-2, the J call TRBJ1-2; TRBD1 is a possible D gene (5 bases). Looked up from germline, CDR1 is SGHTA and CDR2 is FQGNSA. The V gene lost 0 bases and the J gene lost 4 bases, with 12 bases spanning the gap. The CDR3 spans 15 residues. The CDR3 bases are TGTGCCAGCAGCTTAGCGGGGGGAGACAGCTATGGCTACACCTTC. Protein product: CASSLAGGDSYGYTF.

A few counts support this clonotype. The rearrangement links TRBV6-5 to TRBJ1-1; no clear D gene. Per germline, CDR1 MNHEY and CDR2 SVGAGI. V was pared by 6 bases and J by 10 bases, with 15 bases between. The CDR3 length is 12 residues. The CDR3 region has the DNA TGTGCCAGCAGCCCTCCGGGAAACGGAGCTTTCTTT. It codes for CASSPPGNGAFF.

V usage is TRBV29-1 and J usage is TRBJ2-7; perhaps TRBD1 as D (6 bases). CDR1 and CDR2 (germline): SQVTM, ANQGSEA. The CDR3 loop spans 14 amino acids. V was clipped by 7 bases and J by 2 bases, with 18 bases between them. CDR3 amino acids: CSASDPDRPYEQYF. The CDR3 region has the DNA TGCAGCGCCTCCGATCCGGACAGACCCTACGAGCAGTACTTC.